The 20 T cell receptor beta chains presented below share a single source sample, sequenced in a study of shared clonotypes between healthy human individuals. Data came from immunoSEQ multiplex PCR; TCRdb stores just in-frame clones and leaves some out. The sample holds 400,000 to 550,000 clones, around 80% seen once. Sequenced material: PBMCs. These receptors originate from a woman aged 40 to 50 in good health. Some clones in this sample may be carry-over from other donors' samples.

This sequence joins TRBV18 and TRBJ2-1; a possible D gene is TRBD2 (6 bases). This CDR3 is 16 amino acids long. V was pared by 6 bases and J by 4 bases, with 19 bases between. Germline V gene lookup returns CDR1 KGHSH and CDR2 LQKENI. In DNA, the CDR3 is TGTGCCAGCTCTCCTCTAACCGGGACTGGGTACAATGAGCAGTTCTTC. Its protein product is CASSPLTGTGYNEQFF.

This clone was seen more than once but under ten times. The rearrangement uses TRBV27 and TRBJ1-1; 7 positions match TRBD1. Germline V lookup: CDR1 MNHEY, CDR2 SMNVEV (reference sequence). CDR3 length: 15 residues. J gave up 5 bases and V 4 bases, and 10 bases lay outside the gene matches. The CDR3 here is CASSSNRGALTEAFF. The DNA of the CDR3 is TGTGCCAGCAGTTCCAACAGGGGCGCGTTGACTGAAGCTTTCTTT.

The V gene is TRBV28, the J gene TRBJ2-7, with TRBD2 as a possible D gene (6 bases). The CDR3 runs to 14 residues. CDR1 MDHEN and CDR2 SYDVKM come from the germline V gene. Trimming removed 6 bases from V and 6 bases from J, with 18 bases in between. CDR3 region: CASSETPGLIEQYF. The CDR3 DNA sequence: TGTGCCAGCAGCGAGACGCCGGGACTTATCGAGCAGTACTTC.

The rearrangement uses TRBV28 and TRBJ2-7; no clear D. There are 13 residues in the CDR3. Deletions cut 6 bases from V and 4 bases from J, with 13 bases between. Per the germline V gene, CDR1 is MDHEN and CDR2 is SYDVKM. The chain's CDR3 is CASRGSTTYEQYF. CDR3 sequence (DNA): TGTGCCAGCAGGGGTTCAACAACTTACGAGCAGTACTTC.

V gene TRBV7-3 combines with J gene TRBJ2-2; TRBD2 matches at 11 bases. Germline CDR1 is SGHTA and CDR2 is FQGTGA. With V trimmed by 8 bases and J by 5 bases, 7 bases remained unmatched. The CDR3 consists of 15 residues. The CDR3 nucleotides are TGTGCCAGCGCGAGAACTAGCGGGAGAACCGGGGAGCTGTTTTTT. This codes for CASARTSGRTGELFF.

The chain has TRBV15 and TRBJ2-2; the D call may be TRBD1 or TRBD2 (5 bases each). Germline values: CDR1 LNHNV, CDR2 YYDKDF (reference sequence). The CDR3 has 14 residues. Trimming removed 0 bases from V and 6 bases from J, with 8 bases in between. The CDR3 nucleotides read TGTGCCACCAGCAGAGATGTGGGGGCCGGGGAGCTGTTTTTT. It translates to CATSRDVGAGELFF.

The gene calls are TRBV5-1 and TRBJ2-2; D is ambiguous. Germline CDR1 SGHRS, CDR2 YFSETQ. CDR3 length: 16 residues. V lost 0 bases and J lost 6, with 15 bases in between. CDR3 sequence (DNA): TGCGCCAGCAGCTTGGCTAATATCGGAAATGCCGGGGAGCTGTTTTTT. Amino acids: CASSLANIGNAGELFF. Full variable domain (outside the CDR3, taken from reference TRBV5-1 and TRBJ2-2): KAGVTQTPRYLIKTRGQQVTLSCSPISGHRSVSWYQQTPGQGLQFLFEYFSETQRNKGNFPGRFSGRQFSNSRSEMNVSTLELGDSALYLCASSLANIGNAGELFFGEGSRLTVL.

The chain combines TRBV13 with TRBJ2-5, with no clear D. The CDR3 covers 12 residues. Germline V gene data show CDR1 as PRHDT and CDR2 as FYEKMQ (reference sequence). The V end lost 5 bases, the J end lost 3 bases, and 7 bases lay between the germline ends. The DNA of the CDR3 is TGTGCCAGCAGCCCCAGGAAAGAGACCCAGTACTTC. It is translated as CASSPRKETQYF.

The gene calls are TRBV9 and TRBJ1-1; unclear D gene. Germline V CDR1 and CDR2: SGDLS, YYNGEE. This CDR3 has 13 residues. Trimming left V 0 bases short and J 2 bases short, with 5 bases between. CDR3: CASSVGANTEAFF. The DNA for the CDR3 is TGTGCCAGCAGCGTAGGCGCAAACACTGAAGCTTTCTTT.

A remark on this clone: The conserved final phenylalanine or tryptophan is absent from the CDR3, which likely points to a read error. CDR3 nucleotide sequence: TGTGCCAGCAGTCCCCCCGGGACAGCATACTACGAGCAGTACTCC. Its protein is CASSPPGTAYYEQYS. This chain joins TRBV28 and TRBJ2-7; 7 positions agree with TRBD1. The CDR3 loop spans 15 amino acids. Per germline, CDR1 MDHEN and CDR2 SYDVKM. The trim removed 5 bases at V and 3 bases at J, leaving 10 bases unmatched.

The rearrangement uses TRBV7-8 and TRBJ2-7, with TRBD2 matching over 7 bases. V lost 3 bases and J lost 2; bases outside the gene matches: 4. The germline V gene encodes CDR1 SGHVS and CDR2 FQNEAQ. The CDR3 runs 14 residues. The CDR3 DNA is TGTGCCAGCAGCTTTGCTAGCGGTACCTACGAGCAGTACTTC. Translating gives CASSFASGTYEQYF.

There are many counts of this clone. The rearrangement links TRBV5-4 to TRBJ2-7; 7 bases align to TRBD2. The CDR3 loop spans 13 amino acids. The trim removed 4 bases at V and 7 bases at J, leaving 8 bases unmatched. Germline assignment: CDR1 SGHNT and CDR2 YYREEE (reference sequence). The CDR3 DNA follows: TGTGCCAGCAGCCCTGTGGGAGCGGGGGAGCAGTACTTC. Translation: CASSPVGAGEQYF.

Notes on this clone: A read error likely explains this, since a far larger clone differs by one base. The rearrangement uses TRBV5-6 and TRBJ1-5; D is tentatively TRBD1 or TRBD2 (5 bases each). The better agreement between TRBJ2-3 and the DNA end casts doubt on the J call. CDR1 SGHDT and CDR2 YYEEEE come from the germline V gene. This CDR3 is built from 17 residues. CDR3 bases: TGTGCCAGCAGCTTGGGCAGGGAGAGACCAAGCAATCAGCCCCAGTATTTT. It yields the protein CASSLGRERPSNQPQYF.

V usage is TRBV30 and J usage is TRBJ2-1, with TRBD1 identical over 10 bases. The CDR3 contains 14 residues. The trim removed 4 bases at V and 8 bases at J, leaving 8 bases unmatched. Germline CDR1 and CDR2: GTSNPN and SVGIG (reference sequence). CDR3 bases: TGTGCCTGGACCCGGACAGGGGGAGGCGATGAGCAGTTCTTC. Its protein is CAWTRTGGGDEQFF. The full variable domain, in which reference TRBV30 and TRBJ2-1 provide the parts outside the CDR3, is SQTIHQWPATLVQPVGSPLSLECTVEGTSNPNLYWYRQAAGRGLQLLFYSVGIGQISSEVPQNLSASRPQDRQFILSSKKLLLSDSGFYLCAWTRTGGGDEQFFGPGTRLTVL.

The chain carries TRBV6-6 and TRBJ2-1; unclear D gene. The V gene lost 4 bases and the J gene lost 3 bases, with 13 bases spanning the gap. The CDR3 length is 15 residues. Germline V gene lookup returns CDR1 MNHNY and CDR2 SVGAGI (reference sequence). This chain's CDR3 is CASSSTRLVYNEQFF. CDR3 coding DNA: TGTGCCAGCAGTTCGACGCGTCTGGTCTACAATGAGCAGTTCTTC.

V gene TRBV2 combines with J gene TRBJ1-4; D perhaps matches TRBD1 (5 bases). Germline lookup yields CDR1 SNHLY and CDR2 FYNNEI. Trimming left V 6 bases short and J 8 bases short, with 13 bases between. The CDR3 totals 13 residues. In DNA form, the CDR3 reads TGTGCCAGCAGCCCCGGTAGGGACGAAAAACTGTTTTTT. This gives the protein CASSPGRDEKLFF.

This clone is a singleton in its sample. This chain joins TRBV27 and TRBJ2-3; 10 positions agree with TRBD2. V shed 3 bases, J shed 0 bases, and the junction held 3 bases outside the gene matches. The CDR3 is made up of 16 amino acids. The germline V gene encodes CDR1 MNHEY and CDR2 SMNVEV (reference sequence). The CDR3 nucleotides read TGTGCCAGCAGTTTCGGGACTAGCGTTAGCACAGATACGCAGTATTTT. As protein: CASSFGTSVSTDTQYF.

The chain joins TRBV5-6 to TRBJ1-2; the match to TRBD1 covers 9 bases. Germline CDR1 reads SGHDT; CDR2 reads YYEEEE. V lost 3 bases, J lost 8 bases, and 17 bases stayed unmatched. CDR3 length equals 17 residues. The CDR3 here is CASSWSPTGGERGGYTF. CDR3 DNA sequence: TGTGCCAGCAGCTGGAGCCCCACAGGGGGCGAAAGAGGCGGCTACACCTTC.

The V gene is TRBV6-1, the J gene TRBJ1-2; D remains unclear. Germline V gene sequence: CDR1 MNHNS, CDR2 SASEGT. With 4 bases removed from V and 0 bases from J, the gap between germline ends came to 6 bases. The CDR3 spans 13 residues. This CDR3 is CASSGRSNYGYTF. CDR3 DNA sequence: TGTGCCAGCAGTGGCAGATCTAACTATGGCTACACCTTC.

The gene calls are TRBV30 and TRBJ2-5, with a possible D match to TRBD1 (6 bases). The DNA end lines up better with TRBJ2-7; the J call may be wrong. This CDR3 contains 14 residues. Germline V lookup: CDR1 GTSNPN, CDR2 SVGIG (reference sequence). Here the CDR3 reads CATTRRDNAYEQYF. The CDR3 DNA is TGTGCCACAACCAGAAGGGACAACGCCTACGAGCAGTACTTC.